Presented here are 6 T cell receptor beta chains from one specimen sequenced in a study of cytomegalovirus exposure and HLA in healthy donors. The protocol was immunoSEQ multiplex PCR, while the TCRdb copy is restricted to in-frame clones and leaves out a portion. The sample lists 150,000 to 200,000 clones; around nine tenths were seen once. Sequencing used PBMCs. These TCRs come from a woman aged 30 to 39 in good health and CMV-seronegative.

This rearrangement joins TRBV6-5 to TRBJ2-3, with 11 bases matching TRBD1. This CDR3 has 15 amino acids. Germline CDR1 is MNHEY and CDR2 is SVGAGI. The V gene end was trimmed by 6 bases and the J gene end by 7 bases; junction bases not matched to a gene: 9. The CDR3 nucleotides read TGTGCCAGCAGCTGGGGACAGGGGGAAGGCAATACGCAGTATTTT. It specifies CASSWGQGEGNTQYF.

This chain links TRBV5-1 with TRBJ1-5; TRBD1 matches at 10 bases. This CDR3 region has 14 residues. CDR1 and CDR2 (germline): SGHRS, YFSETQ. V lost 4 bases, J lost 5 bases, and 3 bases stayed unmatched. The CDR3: CASSPGTGDQPQHF. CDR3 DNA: TGCGCCAGCAGCCCGGGGACAGGGGATCAGCCCCAGCATTTT.

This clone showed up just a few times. CDR3 in amino acids: CASSQDSRDYGYTF. The CDR3 coding sequence is TGCGCCAGCAGCCAAGACTCCAGGGACTATGGCTACACCTTC. This sequence joins TRBV4-1 and TRBJ1-2, with TRBD1 as a possible D gene (5 bases). Trimming removed 0 bases from V and 3 bases from J, with 8 bases in between. Looked up from germline, CDR1 is MGHRA and CDR2 is YSYEKL. The CDR3 runs 14 residues.

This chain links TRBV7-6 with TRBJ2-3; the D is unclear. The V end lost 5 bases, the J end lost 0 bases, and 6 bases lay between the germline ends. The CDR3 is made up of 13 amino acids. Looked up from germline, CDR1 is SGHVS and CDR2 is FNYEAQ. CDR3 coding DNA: TGTGCCAGCAGCCAGAGGAGCACAGATACGCAGTATTTT. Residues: CASSQRSTDTQYF.

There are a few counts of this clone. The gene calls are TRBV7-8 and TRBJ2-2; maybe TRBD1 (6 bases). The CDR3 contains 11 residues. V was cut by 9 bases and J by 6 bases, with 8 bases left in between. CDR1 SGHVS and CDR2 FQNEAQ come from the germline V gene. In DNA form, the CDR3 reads TGTGCCAGTGCAGGGGCCGGGGAGCTGTTTTTT. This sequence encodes CASAGAGELFF.

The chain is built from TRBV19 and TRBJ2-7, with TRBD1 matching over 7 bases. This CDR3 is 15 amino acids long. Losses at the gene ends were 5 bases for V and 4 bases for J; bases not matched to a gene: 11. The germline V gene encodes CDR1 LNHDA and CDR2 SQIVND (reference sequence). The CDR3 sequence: CASSVRSETGYEQYF. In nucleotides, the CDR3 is TGTGCCAGTAGTGTGAGATCGGAGACAGGGTACGAGCAGTACTTC.